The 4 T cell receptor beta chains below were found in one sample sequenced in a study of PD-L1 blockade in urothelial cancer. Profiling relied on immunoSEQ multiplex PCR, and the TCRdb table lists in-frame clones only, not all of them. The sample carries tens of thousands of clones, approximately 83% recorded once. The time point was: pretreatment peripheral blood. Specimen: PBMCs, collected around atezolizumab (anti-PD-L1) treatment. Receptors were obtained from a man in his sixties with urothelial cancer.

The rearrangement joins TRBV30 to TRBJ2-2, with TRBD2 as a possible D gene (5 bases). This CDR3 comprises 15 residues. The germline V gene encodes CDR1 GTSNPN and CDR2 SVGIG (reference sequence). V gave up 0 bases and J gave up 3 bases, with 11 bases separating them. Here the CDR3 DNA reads TGTGCCTGGAGTGTAGGTGAGGGCGACACCGGGGAGCTGTTTTTT. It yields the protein CAWSVGEGDTGELFF.

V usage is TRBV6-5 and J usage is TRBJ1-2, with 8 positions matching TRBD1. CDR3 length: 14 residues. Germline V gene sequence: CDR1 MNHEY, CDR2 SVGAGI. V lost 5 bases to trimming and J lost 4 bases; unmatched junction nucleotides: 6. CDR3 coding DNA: TGTGCCAGCAGTCCAGGGGGCGAACGCTATGGCTACACCTTC. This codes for CASSPGGERYGYTF.

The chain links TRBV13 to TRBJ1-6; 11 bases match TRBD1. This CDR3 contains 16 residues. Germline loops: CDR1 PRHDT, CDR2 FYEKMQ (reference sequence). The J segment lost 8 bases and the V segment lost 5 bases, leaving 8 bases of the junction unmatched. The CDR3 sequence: CASSQDRGRVDSPLHF. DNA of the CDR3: TGTGCCAGCAGCCAGGACAGGGGGCGCGTTGATTCACCCCTCCACTTT.

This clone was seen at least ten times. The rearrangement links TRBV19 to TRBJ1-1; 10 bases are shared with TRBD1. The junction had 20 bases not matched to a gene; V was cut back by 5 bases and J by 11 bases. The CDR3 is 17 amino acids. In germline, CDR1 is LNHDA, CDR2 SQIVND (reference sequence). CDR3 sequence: CASSLSSIPGQGNQAFF. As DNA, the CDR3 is TGTGCCAGTAGTCTGTCCTCAATACCGGGACAGGGGAACCAGGCTTTCTTT.